The 10 T cell receptor beta chains listed next were all sequenced from one sample in a study of cytomegalovirus exposure and HLA in healthy donors listed by TCRdb under 2017. The library was built by means of the immunoSEQ multiplex PCR assay. For the multiplex PCR, a mixture combining 60 forward primers for TCR Vbeta segments and 13 reverse primers for TCR Jbeta segments was used. The table was pulled from immuneACCESS by TCRdb, which kept in-frame rearrangements only. Such tables lose some clones; where checked, under half of the loss comes from unresolved V genes, and the rest has no known cause. The sample contains fewer than 200,000 clones, about 85% of them found a single time. The ten largest account for around 4.3% of the sample. The sample taken for sequencing was PBMCs. The receptors stem from a woman between 45 and 65 years old in good health and CMV-seropositive.

The rearrangement links TRBV6-6 to TRBJ2-7; D possibly corresponds to TRBD2 (5 bases). Trimming stripped 5 bases from V and 6 bases from J, with 17 bases between. Germline V gene data show CDR1 as MNHNY and CDR2 as SVGAGI (reference sequence). The CDR3 has 14 residues. The CDR3: CASSTSGDYGEQYF. The DNA for the CDR3 is TGTGCCAGCAGTACCTCAGGCGACTACGGCGAGCAGTACTTC.

This clone was observed once. The chain couples TRBV19 to TRBJ2-7; weak D call: TRBD1 (6 bases). The CDR3 extends over 14 amino acids. Trimming removed 4 bases at V and 6 bases at J, with 16 bases between. The germline CDR1 and CDR2 sequences are LNHDA and SQIVND (reference sequence). CDR3 DNA sequence: TGTGCCAGTAGTACTAGAAGACAGGCAGCCGAGCAGTACTTC. This codes for CASSTRRQAAEQYF.

The rearrangement links TRBV6-8 to TRBJ1-6, with TRBD1 matching over 7 bases. The trim removed 6 bases at V and 0 bases at J, leaving 11 bases unmatched. This CDR3 region has 18 residues. In germline, CDR1 is MNHGY, CDR2 SAAAGT. Here the CDR3 DNA reads TGTGCCAGCAGATACAAGGTGGACAGGAGCTCCTATAATTCACCCCTCCACTTT. Protein: CASRYKVDRSSYNSPLHF.

The V gene is TRBV19, the J gene TRBJ2-7; 7 bases are a match to TRBD1. This CDR3 comprises 14 residues. V was pared by 5 bases and J by 3 bases, with 7 bases of the junction left unmatched. Looked up from germline, CDR1 is LNHDA and CDR2 is SQIVND (reference sequence). The CDR3 DNA sequence: TGTGCCAGTAGTTCGGACAGGAGGCTCTACGAGCAGTACTTC. Encoded protein: CASSSDRRLYEQYF. The full variable domain, with the rest looked up from reference TRBV19 and TRBJ2-7, is DGGITQSPKYLFRKEGQNVTLSCEQNLNHDAMYWYRQDPGQGLRLIYYSQIVNDFQKGDIAEGYSVSREKKESFPLTVTSAQKNPTAFYLCASSSDRRLYEQYFGPGTRLTVT.

This clone appeared a single time. The CDR3 DNA reads TGTGCCAGCAGCGCTGACCTGGGGAGGACTGAAGCTTTCTTT. This translates into CASSADLGRTEAFF. The chain recombines TRBV5-6 with TRBJ1-1, with D uncertain. V lost 4 bases and J 5 bases, leaving 15 bases between the germline ends. From germline, CDR1 is SGHDT and CDR2 YYEEEE. The CDR3 length is 14 residues.

This clone was observed once. This sequence joins TRBV14 and TRBJ2-7; 9 bases map to TRBD1. Trimming cost V 3 bases and J 5 bases; bases outside gene matches: 8. CDR3 size: 15 residues. Germline-derived CDR1 and CDR2 are SGHDN and FVKESK. The CDR3 protein is CASSQIGQGSHEQYF. CDR3 bases: TGTGCCAGCAGCCAGATCGGACAGGGGAGCCACGAGCAGTACTTC.

The V gene is TRBV5-5, the J gene TRBJ1-5, with D unclear. This CDR3 is built from 14 residues. Germline CDR1 SGHKS, CDR2 YYEKEE (reference sequence). Deletions cut 1 base from V and 3 bases from J, with 8 bases between. The CDR3 spells CASSLRIDNQPQHF. The DNA for the CDR3 is TGTGCCAGCAGCTTGAGAATAGACAATCAGCCCCAGCATTTT.

CDR3 nucleotides: TGTGCCAGCAGCGCGACAGGGGCGAACACTGAAGCTTTCTTT. Amino acids: CASSATGANTEAFF. The chain couples TRBV7-3 to TRBJ1-1; 8 bases agree with TRBD1. V was clipped by 5 bases and J by 1 base; unmatched bases: 3. Germline loops: CDR1 SGHTA, CDR2 FQGTGA. The CDR3 has 14 amino acids.

The rearrangement uses TRBV5-1 and TRBJ1-1; TRBD1 is a possible D gene (5 bases). The CDR3 sequence is 17 residues long. Germline values: CDR1 SGHRS, CDR2 YFSETQ. Between the trimmed V and J ends, which lost 3 bases and 5 bases, there was a span of 23 bases. CDR3 nucleotides: TGCGCCAGCAGCTGGAGCTTCGCGACAGAACAGGAAACTGAAGCTTTCTTT. Translation gives CASSWSFATEQETEAFF.

This chain links TRBV19 with TRBJ1-2; 7 bases are a match to TRBD1. V trimming: 5 bases; J trimming: 5 bases; junction bases outside the gene matches: 8. The CDR3 has 14 residues. Germline loops: CDR1 LNHDA, CDR2 SQIVND (reference sequence). CDR3 protein: CASSALGTAYGYTF. The CDR3, as DNA: TGTGCCAGTAGTGCCCTAGGGACAGCATATGGCTACACCTTC.